This T cell receptor (beta chain) was captured by sequencing in a study of OX40 agonist ivuxolimab in advanced cancers. Study information: Patients received ivuxolimab, an agonistic anti-OX40 (CD134) antibody. Dose-escalation cases comprised hepatocellular carcinoma, melanoma, renal cell or head and neck cancer.

Autoimmune disease history or systemic immunosuppression was exclusionary. With baseline, cycle 4 day 1, and cycle 7 day 1 as timepoints, blood was sampled. Assay: immunoSEQ multiplex PCR; the TCRdb copy retains only in-frame clones and omits some. The sample lists some 80,000 clones, around 85% occurring once. The CDR3 is 12 residues long. V lost 4 bases and J 5 bases, leaving 9 bases between the germline ends. Germline assignment: CDR1 KGHSH and CDR2 LQKENI. The source was CD4+ or CD8+ T cells sorted from blood, collected in a trial of the OX40 agonist ivuxolimab. The source of this sequence is an adult with an advanced solid tumor such as melanoma, head and neck, liver or kidney cancer. The chain has TRBV18 and TRBJ2-7; D ambiguous. The CDR3 bases are TGTGCCAGCTCACACTACATCGACGAGCAGTACTTC. Translation gives CASSHYIDEQYF.